This T cell receptor (beta chain) was sequenced for a study of shared clonotypes between healthy human individuals. Profiled with immunoSEQ multiplex PCR; TCRdb holds only in-frame clones, not every one. The sample includes 1.5 million to 1.9 million clones, approximately 98% of them seen just once. The germline V gene has CDR1 MNHNY and CDR2 SVGAGI (reference sequence). The CDR3 extends over 14 amino acids. With 10 bases clipped from V and 0 bases from J, the junction kept 5 bases outside the gene matches. The TCR comes from a man aged 30 to 39 in good health. The sequenced sample was naive CD4+ T cells sorted from blood. Subset reported: CD45RA+ positively selected. The V and J genes are TRBV6-6 and TRBJ2-1; 8 positions match TRBD1. The CDR3 here is CATYRGNSYNEQFF. Here the CDR3 DNA reads TGTGCCACCTACAGGGGGAACTCCTACAATGAGCAGTTCTTC.